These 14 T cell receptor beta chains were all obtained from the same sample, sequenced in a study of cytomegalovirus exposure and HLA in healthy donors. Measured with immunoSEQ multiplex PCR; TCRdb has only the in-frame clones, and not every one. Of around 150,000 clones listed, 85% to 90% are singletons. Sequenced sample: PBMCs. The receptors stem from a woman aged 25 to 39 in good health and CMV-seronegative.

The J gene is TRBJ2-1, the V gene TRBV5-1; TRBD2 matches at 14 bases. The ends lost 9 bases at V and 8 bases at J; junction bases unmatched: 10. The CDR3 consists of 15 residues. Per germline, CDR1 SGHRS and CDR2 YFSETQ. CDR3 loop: CATEKGTSGSHEQFF. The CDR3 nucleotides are TGCGCCACCGAGAAAGGGACTAGCGGGAGTCATGAGCAGTTCTTC.

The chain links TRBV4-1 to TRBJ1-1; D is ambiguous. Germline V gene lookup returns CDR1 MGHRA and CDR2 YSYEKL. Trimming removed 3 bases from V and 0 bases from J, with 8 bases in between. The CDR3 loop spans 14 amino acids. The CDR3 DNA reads TGCGCCAGCAGCCACCCGACTGTGAACACTGAAGCTTTCTTT. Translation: CASSHPTVNTEAFF.

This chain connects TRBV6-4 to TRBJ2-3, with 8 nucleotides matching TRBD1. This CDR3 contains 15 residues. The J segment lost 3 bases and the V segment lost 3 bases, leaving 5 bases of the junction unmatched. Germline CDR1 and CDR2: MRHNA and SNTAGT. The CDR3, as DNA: TGTGCCAGCAGTGAGCAGGGGGCTGGAACAGATACGCAGTATTTT. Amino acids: CASSEQGAGTDTQYF.

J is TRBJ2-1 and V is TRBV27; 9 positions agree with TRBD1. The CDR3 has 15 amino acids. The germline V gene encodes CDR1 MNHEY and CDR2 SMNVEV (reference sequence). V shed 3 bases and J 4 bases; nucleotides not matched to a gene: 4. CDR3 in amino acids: CASSFAGQGYNEQFF. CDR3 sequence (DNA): TGTGCCAGCAGTTTTGCGGGACAGGGTTACAATGAGCAGTTCTTC.

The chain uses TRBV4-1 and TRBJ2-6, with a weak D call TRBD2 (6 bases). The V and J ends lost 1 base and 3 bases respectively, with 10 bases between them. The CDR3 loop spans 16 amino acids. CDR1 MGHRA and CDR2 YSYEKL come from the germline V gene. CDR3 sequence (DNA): TGCGCCAGCAGCCAAGTGGGGGGAGTTGGGGCCAACGTCCTGACTTTC. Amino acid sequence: CASSQVGGVGANVLTF.

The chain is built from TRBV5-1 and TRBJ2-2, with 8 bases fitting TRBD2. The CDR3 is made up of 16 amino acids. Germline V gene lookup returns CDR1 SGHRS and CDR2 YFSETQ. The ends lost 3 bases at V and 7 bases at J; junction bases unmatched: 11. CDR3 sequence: CASSYRRREDLGELFF. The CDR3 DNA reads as TGCGCCAGCAGCTACCGCCGGCGGGAGGACCTCGGGGAGCTGTTTTTT.

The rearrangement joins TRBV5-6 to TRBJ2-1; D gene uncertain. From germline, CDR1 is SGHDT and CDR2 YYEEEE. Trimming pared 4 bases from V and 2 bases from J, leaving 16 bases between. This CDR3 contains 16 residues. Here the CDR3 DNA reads TGTGCCAGCAGCCAACAACCACCACTTACCTACAATGAGCAGTTCTTC. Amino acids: CASSQQPPLTYNEQFF. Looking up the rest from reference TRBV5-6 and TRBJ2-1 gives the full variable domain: DAGVTQSPTHLIKTRGQQVTLRCSPKSGHDTVSWYQQALGQGPQFIFQYYEEEERQRGNFPDRFSGHQFPNYSSELNVNALLLGDSALYLCASSQQPPLTYNEQFFGPGTRLTVL.

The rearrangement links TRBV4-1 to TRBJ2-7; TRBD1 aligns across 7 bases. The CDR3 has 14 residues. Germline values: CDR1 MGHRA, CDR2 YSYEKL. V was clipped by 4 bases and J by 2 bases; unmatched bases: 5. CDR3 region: CASSPPDRTYEQYF. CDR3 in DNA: TGCGCCAGCAGCCCCCCGGACAGGACCTACGAGCAGTACTTC.

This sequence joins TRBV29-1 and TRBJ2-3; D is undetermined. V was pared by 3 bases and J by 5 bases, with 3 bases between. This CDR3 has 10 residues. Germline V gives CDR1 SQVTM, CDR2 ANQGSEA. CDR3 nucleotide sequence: TGCAGCGTTGAGATAGATACGCAGTATTTT. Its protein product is CSVEIDTQYF.

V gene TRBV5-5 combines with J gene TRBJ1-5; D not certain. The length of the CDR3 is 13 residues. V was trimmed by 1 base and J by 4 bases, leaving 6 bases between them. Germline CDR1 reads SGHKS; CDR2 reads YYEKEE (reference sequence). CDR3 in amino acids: CASSLWGNQPQHF. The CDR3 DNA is TGTGCCAGCAGCTTGTGGGGAAATCAGCCCCAGCATTTT.

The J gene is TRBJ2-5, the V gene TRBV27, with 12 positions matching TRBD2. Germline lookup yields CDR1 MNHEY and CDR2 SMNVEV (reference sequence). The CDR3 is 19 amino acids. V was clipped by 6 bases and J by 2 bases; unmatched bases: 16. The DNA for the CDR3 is TGTGCCAGCAGCCCGGCGACTAGCGGGAGACCGATCCCTCAAGAGACCCAGTACTTC. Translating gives CASSPATSGRPIPQETQYF.

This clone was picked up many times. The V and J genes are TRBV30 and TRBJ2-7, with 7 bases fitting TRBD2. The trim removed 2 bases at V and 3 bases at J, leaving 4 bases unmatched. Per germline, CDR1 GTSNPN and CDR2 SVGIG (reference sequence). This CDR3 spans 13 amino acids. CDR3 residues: CAWSRTSYYEQYF. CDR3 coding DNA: TGTGCCTGGAGTCGGACTAGTTACTACGAGCAGTACTTC.

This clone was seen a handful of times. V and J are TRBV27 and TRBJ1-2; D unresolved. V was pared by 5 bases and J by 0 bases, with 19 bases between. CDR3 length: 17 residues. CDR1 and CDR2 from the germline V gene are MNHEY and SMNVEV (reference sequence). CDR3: CASSPSSFGGSNYGYTF. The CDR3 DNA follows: TGTGCCAGCAGTCCAAGCAGTTTCGGCGGGTCTAACTATGGCTACACCTTC.

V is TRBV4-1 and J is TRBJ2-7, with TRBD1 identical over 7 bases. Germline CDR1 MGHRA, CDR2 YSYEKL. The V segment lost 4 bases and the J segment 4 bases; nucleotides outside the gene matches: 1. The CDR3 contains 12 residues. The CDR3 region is CASSPTGYEQYF. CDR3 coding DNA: TGCGCCAGCAGCCCGACAGGGTACGAGCAGTACTTC.